Sequencing of this T cell receptor beta chain was carried out in a study of cytomegalovirus exposure and HLA in healthy donors. General study points: For most TCR beta V segments, an earlier analysis put the productive rate at about 87% or about 30% of the time.

As to this clone: Antigen unknown.

A multiplex PCR was run with 60 Vbeta primers and 13 Jbeta primers. Method: immunoSEQ multiplex PCR; TCRdb's copy keeps in-frame clones and lacks some. The table shows a few hundred thousand clones, with 75% to 85% occurring only once. The CDR3 sequence is 17 residues long. Trimming stripped 0 bases from V and 2 bases from J, with 16 bases between. From germline, CDR1 is SGHKS and CDR2 YYEKEE (reference sequence). The V gene is TRBV5-5, the J gene TRBJ2-3; D is unclear. This TCR derives from a girl under 18 in good health and CMV-seronegative. The sample was PBMCs. CDR3 residues: CASSLAGSKSSTDTQYF. The CDR3 DNA is TGTGCCAGCAGCTTGGCAGGTAGTAAATCTTCCACAGATACGCAGTATTTT.